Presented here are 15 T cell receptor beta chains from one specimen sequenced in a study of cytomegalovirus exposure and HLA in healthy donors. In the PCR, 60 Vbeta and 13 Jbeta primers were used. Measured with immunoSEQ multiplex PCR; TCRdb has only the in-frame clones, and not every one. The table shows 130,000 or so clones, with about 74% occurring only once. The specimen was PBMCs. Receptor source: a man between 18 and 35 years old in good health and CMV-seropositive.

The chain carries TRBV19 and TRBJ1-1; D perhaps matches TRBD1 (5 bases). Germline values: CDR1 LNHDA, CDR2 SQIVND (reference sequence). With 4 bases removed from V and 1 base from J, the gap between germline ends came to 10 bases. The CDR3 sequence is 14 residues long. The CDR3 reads CASSTRTPNTEAFF. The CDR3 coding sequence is TGTGCCAGTAGTACCCGGACACCGAACACTGAAGCTTTCTTT.

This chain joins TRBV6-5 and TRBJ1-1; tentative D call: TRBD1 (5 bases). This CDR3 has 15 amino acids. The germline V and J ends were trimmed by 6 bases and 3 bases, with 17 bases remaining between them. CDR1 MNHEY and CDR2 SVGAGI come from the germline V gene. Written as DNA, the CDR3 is TGTGCCAGCAGATCGGCGGGGGTGTGGGACACTGAAGCTTTCTTT. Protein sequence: CASRSAGVWDTEAFF.

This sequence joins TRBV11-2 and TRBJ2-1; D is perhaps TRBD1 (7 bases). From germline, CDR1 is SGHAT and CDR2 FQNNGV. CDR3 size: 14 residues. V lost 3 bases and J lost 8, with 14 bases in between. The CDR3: CASSFQGGGDEQFF. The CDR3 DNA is TGTGCCAGCAGCTTCCAGGGGGGAGGTGATGAGCAGTTCTTC.

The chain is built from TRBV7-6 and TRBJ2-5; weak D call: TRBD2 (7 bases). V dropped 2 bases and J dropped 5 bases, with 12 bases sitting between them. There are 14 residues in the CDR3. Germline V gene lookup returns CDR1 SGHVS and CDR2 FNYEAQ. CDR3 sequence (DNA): TGTGCCAGCAGCTTACTCGGGGGGCTGGAGACCCAGTACTTC. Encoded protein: CASSLLGGLETQYF.

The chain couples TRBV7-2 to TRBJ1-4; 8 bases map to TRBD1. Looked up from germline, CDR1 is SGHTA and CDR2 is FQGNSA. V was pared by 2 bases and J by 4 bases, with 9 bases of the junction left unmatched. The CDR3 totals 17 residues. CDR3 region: CASSLYLPGQDNEKLFF. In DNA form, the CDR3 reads TGTGCCAGCAGCTTATATCTTCCGGGACAGGATAATGAAAAACTGTTTTTT.

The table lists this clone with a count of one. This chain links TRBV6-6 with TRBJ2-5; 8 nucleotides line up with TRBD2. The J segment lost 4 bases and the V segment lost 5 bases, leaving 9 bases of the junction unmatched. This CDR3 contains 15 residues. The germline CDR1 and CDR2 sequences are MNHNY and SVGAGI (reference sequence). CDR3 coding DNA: TGTGCCAGCAGTGGATGGCGGGAGGCCTCAGAGACCCAGTACTTC. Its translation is CASSGWREASETQYF.

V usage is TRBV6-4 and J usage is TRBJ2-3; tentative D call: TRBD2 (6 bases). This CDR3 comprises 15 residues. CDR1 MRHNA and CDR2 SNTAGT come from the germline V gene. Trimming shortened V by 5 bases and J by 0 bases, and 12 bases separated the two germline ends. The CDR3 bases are TGTGCCAGCAGTCCCCTGGGAGGCAGCACAGATACGCAGTATTTT. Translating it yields CASSPLGGSTDTQYF.

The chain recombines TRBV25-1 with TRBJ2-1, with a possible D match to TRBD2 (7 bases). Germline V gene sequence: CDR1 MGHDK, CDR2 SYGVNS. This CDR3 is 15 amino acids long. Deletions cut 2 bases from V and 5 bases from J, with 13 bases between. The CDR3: CASSELGGPNNEQFF. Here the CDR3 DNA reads TGTGCCAGCAGTGAACTCGGGGGGCCTAACAATGAGCAGTTCTTC.

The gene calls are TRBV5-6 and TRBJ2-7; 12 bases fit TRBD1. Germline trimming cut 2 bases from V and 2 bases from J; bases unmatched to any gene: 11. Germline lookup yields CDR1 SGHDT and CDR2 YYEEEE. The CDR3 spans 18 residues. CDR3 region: CASSLSGTGGLQTYEQYF. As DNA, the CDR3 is TGTGCCAGCAGCTTATCCGGGACAGGGGGCCTCCAGACCTACGAGCAGTACTTC.

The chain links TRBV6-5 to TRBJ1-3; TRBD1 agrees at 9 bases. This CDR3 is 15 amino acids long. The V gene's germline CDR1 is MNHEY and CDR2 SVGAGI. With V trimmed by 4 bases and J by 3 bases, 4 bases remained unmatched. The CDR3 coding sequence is TGTGCCAGCAGTTTACAGGGGGCGAATGGAAACACCATATATTTT. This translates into CASSLQGANGNTIYF.

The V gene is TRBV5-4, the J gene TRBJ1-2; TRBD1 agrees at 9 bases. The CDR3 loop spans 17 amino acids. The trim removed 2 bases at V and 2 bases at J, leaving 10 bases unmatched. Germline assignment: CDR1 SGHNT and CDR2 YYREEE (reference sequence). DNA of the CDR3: TGTGCCAGCAGCTTCGACAGGGGGGCTTTTGCAAACTATGGCTACACCTTC. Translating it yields CASSFDRGAFANYGYTF.

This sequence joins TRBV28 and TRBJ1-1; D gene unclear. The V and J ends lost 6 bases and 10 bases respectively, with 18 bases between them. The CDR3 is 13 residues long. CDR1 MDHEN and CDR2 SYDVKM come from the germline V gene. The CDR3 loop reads CASSPDKGVRAFF. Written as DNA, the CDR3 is TGTGCCAGCAGCCCTGACAAGGGAGTGAGAGCTTTCTTT.

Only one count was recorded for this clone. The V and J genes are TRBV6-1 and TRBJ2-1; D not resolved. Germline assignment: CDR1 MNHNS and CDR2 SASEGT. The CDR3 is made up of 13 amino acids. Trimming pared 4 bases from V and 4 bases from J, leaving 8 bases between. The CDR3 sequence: CASSASGYNEQFF. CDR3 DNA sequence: TGTGCCAGCAGTGCTTCCGGGTACAATGAGCAGTTCTTC.

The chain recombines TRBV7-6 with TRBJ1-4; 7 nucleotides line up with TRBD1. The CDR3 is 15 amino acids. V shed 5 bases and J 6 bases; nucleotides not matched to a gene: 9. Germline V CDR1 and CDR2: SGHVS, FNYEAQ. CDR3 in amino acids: CASSQAAGGYEKLFF. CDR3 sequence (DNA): TGTGCCAGCAGCCAGGCCGCAGGGGGTTATGAAAAACTGTTTTTT.

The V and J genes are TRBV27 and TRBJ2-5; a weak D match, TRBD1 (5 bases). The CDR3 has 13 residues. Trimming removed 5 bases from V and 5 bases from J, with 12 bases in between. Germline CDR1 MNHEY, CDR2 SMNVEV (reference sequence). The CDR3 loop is CASSKRQRETQYF. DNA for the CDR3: TGTGCCAGCAGTAAGAGACAGAGGGAGACCCAGTACTTC.